This TCR beta chain was recovered during a study of CXCR3-negative and CXCR3-positive naive CD8 T cells. CDR1 SQVTM and CDR2 ANQGSEA come from the germline V gene. This CDR3 spans 13 amino acids. 5' RACE that incorporated UMI labels was used to prepare the TRB cDNA libraries. One entry per CDR3 protein, without DNA, is what TCRdb gives after re-calling the 5' RACE reads. Its table lists approximately 100,000 distinct CDR3 sequences. With respect to this clonotype: Its target is unknown.

Study-wide results and caveats: Against CXCR3-negative naive cells, CXCR3-positive naive cells showed more hydrophobic TRB CDR3s. Naive CXCR3-positive and CXCR3-negative cells shared TRBV-TRBJ usage; memory cells diverged. Freshly isolated PBMCs were used in most assays, given partial CXCR3 loss after freezing.

With 300,000 cells each, the CD8+ T cell subsets were individually sorted in triplicate. Naive CD8+ T cells carried a CD45RO-CCR7+CD27+CD95- phenotype. The chain recombines TRBV29-1 with TRBJ1-2; TCRdb gives TRBD1 as the D gene, but with no DNA this cannot be confirmed. This sequence was found in a human donor in good health. Some clones in this sample may be carry-over from other donors' samples. Sequencing was done on a sample of naive CXCR3+ CD8+ T cells from blood. Sample subset: CD45RO-CCR7+CD27+CD95- naive CD8+ T cells expressing CXCR3 (TNR3+). The CDR3 loop reads CSVVYPGSYGYTF.